This TCR beta chain derives from a study of PD-1 blockade in classical Hodgkin lymphoma. Profiled with immunoSEQ multiplex PCR; TCRdb holds only in-frame clones, not every one. Of 66,000 or so clones in the sample, 71% were seen once. Deletions cut 3 bases from V and 2 bases from J, with 8 bases between. CDR1 is SGHRS, CDR2 YFSETQ, per germline. The length of the CDR3 is 13 residues. There was relapse after autologous stem cell transplantation in every patient, and there was variation in brentuximab vedotin exposure. The sequences come from peripheral blood mononuclear cells (PBMCs), collected before the second cycle of nivolumab. The clonotype originates from a human donor with classical Hodgkin lymphoma. V is TRBV5-1 and J is TRBJ2-5; D is uncertain. CDR3 region: CASSYYYQETQYF. For the CDR3, the DNA is TGCGCCAGCAGCTACTATTATCAAGAGACCCAGTACTTC.